This TCR beta chain was captured in a study of CD8 T cells in Susac syndrome. CD8+ and CD4+ T cells from blood underwent TCR beta sequencing. Germline CDR1 and CDR2: SEHNR and FQNEAQ (reference sequence). V lost 7 bases and J lost 6, with 13 bases in between. The CDR3 runs to 13 residues. cDNA came from around 0.54 to 1 ug RNA primed by random hexamers. Amplification of the TCR beta CDR3 was carried out by immunoSEQ multiplex PCR, which spanned a total of 54 Vbeta and 13 Jbeta segments. Using its own MiXCR run on the immunoSEQ multiplex PCR reads, TCRdb lists one record per CDR3 protein. The repertoire holds about 200,000 distinct CDR3 sequences, with roughly 90% as singletons.

The source is a human donor with multiple sclerosis. The V and J genes are TRBV7-9 and TRBJ1-5; D perhaps matches TRBD1 (5 bases). Sequencing input: CD8+ T cells from PBMCs. CDR3 DNA: TGTGCCAGCAACGGTAAAACAGGTCAGCCCCAGCATTTT. It translates to CASNGKTGQPQHF.